Listed here are 18 T cell receptor beta chains from one sample, sequenced in a study of blood T cell repertoires in COVID-19. Repertoires were generated with immunoSEQ multiplex PCR, while TCRdb's copy carries only in-frame clones and drops some. Here the sample spans about 60,000 clones, approximately 82% being singletons. Sequenced material: peripheral blood. All receptors come from a man in his sixties with acute or convalescent COVID-19.

The chain combines TRBV6-2 or TRBV6-3 with TRBJ2-7; possibly TRBD1 for D (6 bases). Trimming shortened V by 4 bases and J by 0 bases, and 13 bases separated the two germline ends. Germline V CDR1 and CDR2: MNHEY, SVGEGT. There are 15 residues in the CDR3. CDR3 DNA sequence: TGTGCCAGCAGTTCCCAGGGGCCTTCCTCCTACGAGCAGTACTTC. It translates to CASSSQGPSSYEQYF.

V gene TRBV19 combines with J gene TRBJ2-3; 15 bases are a match to TRBD2. Germline lookup yields CDR1 LNHDA and CDR2 SQIVND (reference sequence). The CDR3 contains 15 residues. The ends lost 9 bases at V and 6 bases at J; junction bases unmatched: 7. This chain's CDR3 is CASRTSGGAGDTQYF. CDR3 nucleotide sequence: TGTGCCAGCCGGACTAGCGGGGGGGCCGGGGATACGCAGTATTTT.

The J gene is TRBJ1-3, the V gene TRBV7-4; no definite D call. CDR3 length: 15 amino acids. Germline lookup yields CDR1 SGHVT and CDR2 SQSDAQ. Trimming removed 5 bases from V and 2 bases from J, with 13 bases in between. The CDR3 loop reads CASSLCRETGNTIYF. The CDR3 nucleotides are TGTGCCAGCAGCCTCTGCCGGGAAACTGGAAACACCATATATTTT.

The J gene is TRBJ1-2, the V gene TRBV12-3 or TRBV12-4; D is undetermined. Between the trimmed V and J ends, which lost 3 bases and 8 bases, there was a span of 10 bases. The CDR3 length is 12 residues. CDR3 sequence (DNA): TGTGCCAGCAGTTTCGGGGTAGGAGGCTACACCTTC. This encodes CASSFGVGGYTF.

The gene calls are TRBV3-1 (or the pseudogene TRBV3-2) and TRBJ2-1, with TRBD1 matching over 7 bases. The CDR3 has 14 residues. The germline V gene encodes CDR1 LGHDT and CDR2 YNNKEL (reference sequence). Losses at the gene ends were 6 bases for V and 1 base for J; bases not matched to a gene: 3. In DNA form, the CDR3 reads TGTGCCAGCAGTCGACAGGGTTCCTACAATGAGCAGTTCTTC. Its translation is CASSRQGSYNEQFF.

The chain uses TRBV5-1 and TRBJ2-3; 12 positions match TRBD2. J was trimmed by 6 bases and V by 2 bases; bases with no gene match: 1. The CDR3 contains 14 residues. Germline V lookup: CDR1 SGHRS, CDR2 YFSETQ. The CDR3 DNA sequence: TGCGCCAGCAGCTTAGGGACTAGCGGGGATACGCAGTATTTT. Translated, it gives CASSLGTSGDTQYF.

The chain recombines TRBV6-4 with TRBJ2-3; TRBD2 aligns across 11 bases. Germline V gene lookup returns CDR1 MRHNA and CDR2 SNTAGT. V dropped 6 bases and J dropped 6; count of bases not matched to a gene: 8. CDR3 length: 15 amino acids. CDR3 bases: TGTGCCAGCAGCGATCTAGCGGGAGGCCGGGATACGCAGTATTTT. Translating it yields CASSDLAGGRDTQYF.

The J gene is TRBJ2-1, the V gene TRBV19, with a weak D call TRBD2 (6 bases). CDR1 and CDR2 (germline): LNHDA, SQIVND (reference sequence). The ends were cut back, 3 bases at V and 3 bases at J, with 15 bases in the middle. The CDR3 length is 16 residues. DNA for the CDR3: TGTGCCAGTAGTATTCAGCACGGGACTGTCTACAATGAGCAGTTCTTC. Translating gives CASSIQHGTVYNEQFF.

This clone came up a few times. V gene TRBV9 combines with J gene TRBJ1-3, with 9 bases lining up with TRBD1. The CDR3 covers 15 residues. Germline CDR1 is SGDLS and CDR2 is YYNGEE. With 4 bases clipped from V and 3 bases from J, the junction kept 5 bases outside the gene matches. The CDR3 sequence is CASSTTGGSGNTIYF. In DNA, the CDR3 is TGTGCCAGCAGCACGACAGGGGGAAGTGGAAACACCATATATTTT. The whole variable domain, filled in from reference TRBV9 and TRBJ1-3, reads DSGVTQTPKHLITATGQRVTLRCSPRSGDLSVYWYQQSLDQGLQFLIQYYNGEERAKGNILERFSAQQFPDLHSELNLSSLELGDSALYFCASSTTGGSGNTIYFGEGSWLTVV.

This clone was picked up one time. V and J are TRBV6-5 and TRBJ2-5, with D possibly TRBD1 on 7 matching bases. With 5 bases removed from V and 4 bases from J, the gap between germline ends came to 14 bases. Looked up from germline, CDR1 is MNHEY and CDR2 is SVGAGI. There are 14 residues in the CDR3. CDR3 in DNA: TGTGCCAGCAGTCGCCAGGGGGGCGGAGAGACCCAGTACTTC. It is translated as CASSRQGGGETQYF.

Note on this clone: The junction differs from germline at one of its ends, possibly a read error. The V call is TRBV13, the J call TRBJ2-7; D perhaps matches TRBD2 (7 bases). CDR1 and CDR2 from the germline V gene are PRHDT and FYEKMQ (reference sequence). CDR3 size: 15 residues. This CDR3 is CASSLGRGRTYEQYF. Here the CDR3 DNA reads TGTGCCAGCAGCCTAGGGCGGGGGCGGACCTACGAGCAGTACTTC.

This clone was observed once. The chain has TRBV9 and TRBJ1-1, with D unclear. The CDR3 consists of 14 residues. Germline CDR1 is SGDLS and CDR2 is YYNGEE. The ends were cut back, 4 bases at V and 4 bases at J, with 14 bases in the middle. The CDR3, as DNA: TGTGCCAGCAGCCCTAGTGGGTTTGGCACTGAAGCTTTCTTT. Translating gives CASSPSGFGTEAFF.

The J gene is TRBJ2-1, the V gene TRBV5-8, with 9 bases lining up with TRBD2. Germline lookup yields CDR1 SGHTS and CDR2 YDEGEE. CDR3 length equals 19 residues. Trimming removed 0 bases from V and 2 bases from J; junction bases left unmatched: 12. This CDR3 is CASSLGLIVAGGTYNEQFF. The CDR3 DNA follows: TGTGCCAGCAGCTTGGGGTTAATTGTGGCGGGGGGGACCTACAATGAGCAGTTCTTC. Looking up the rest from reference TRBV5-8 and TRBJ2-1 gives the full variable domain: EAGVTQSPTHLIKTRGQQATLRCSPISGHTSVYWYQQALGLGLQFLLWYDEGEERNRGNFPPRFSGRQFPNYSSELNVNALELEDSALYLCASSLGLIVAGGTYNEQFFGPGTRLTVL.

The chain is built from TRBV7-9 and TRBJ1-1; a possible D gene is TRBD1 (6 bases). The V and J ends lost 4 bases and 7 bases respectively, with 16 bases between them. Germline V gene data show CDR1 as SEHNR and CDR2 as FQNEAQ (reference sequence). The CDR3 extends over 14 amino acids. Here the CDR3 DNA reads TGTGCCAGCAGCTCTTCAGGGGCTCAGGGTGAAGCTTTCTTT. Its protein product is CASSSSGAQGEAFF.

V and J are TRBV6-5 and TRBJ1-1; D may be TRBD1 (5 bases). The CDR3 is 12 residues long. The ends were cut back, 8 bases at V and 6 bases at J, with 13 bases in the middle. Germline V CDR1 and CDR2: MNHEY, SVGAGI. Written as DNA, the CDR3 is TGTGCCAGCTCAAAGGGGTCGCCTGAAGCTTTCTTT. As protein: CASSKGSPEAFF.

V usage is TRBV2 and J usage is TRBJ2-5; 8 positions match TRBD1. Germline-derived CDR1 and CDR2 are SNHLY and FYNNEI. There are 14 residues in the CDR3. With 4 bases clipped from V and 9 bases from J, the junction kept 10 bases outside the gene matches. The CDR3 here is CASSVQGAGGPQYF. DNA of the CDR3: TGTGCCAGCAGTGTCCAGGGGGCCGGCGGGCCCCAGTACTTC.

This clone showed up just once. The chain is built from TRBV9 and TRBJ2-5; 7 bases agree with TRBD2. With V trimmed by 1 base and J by 4 bases, 4 bases remained unmatched. Germline CDR1 SGDLS, CDR2 YYNGEE. CDR3 length: 14 residues. CDR3 nucleotides: TGTGCCAGCAGCGTATCCGGGAGGCGAGAGACCCAGTACTTC. Translation gives CASSVSGRRETQYF.

V usage is TRBV19 and J usage is TRBJ1-1, with D tentatively TRBD1 (5 bases). The CDR3 sequence is 16 residues long. The germline V gene has CDR1 LNHDA and CDR2 SQIVND (reference sequence). V shed 2 bases and J shed 2 bases, with 15 bases lying between them. CDR3 protein: CASSIKWQGFNTEAFF. The CDR3 DNA sequence: TGTGCCAGTAGTATAAAGTGGCAGGGATTTAACACTGAAGCTTTCTTT.